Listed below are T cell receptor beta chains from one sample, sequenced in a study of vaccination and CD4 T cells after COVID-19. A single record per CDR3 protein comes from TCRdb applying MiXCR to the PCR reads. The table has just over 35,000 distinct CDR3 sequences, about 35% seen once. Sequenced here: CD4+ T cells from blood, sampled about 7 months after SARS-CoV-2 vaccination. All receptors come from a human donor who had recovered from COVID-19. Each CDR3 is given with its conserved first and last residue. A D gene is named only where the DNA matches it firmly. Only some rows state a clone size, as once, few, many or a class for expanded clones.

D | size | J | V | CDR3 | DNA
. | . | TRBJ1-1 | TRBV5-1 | CASSLGGIDTEAFF | TGCGCCAGCAGCTTGGGGGGGATTGACACTGAAGCTTTCTTT
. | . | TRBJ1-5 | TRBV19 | CASSSGLGNQPQHF | TGTGCCAGTAGTTCAGGGCTGGGCAATCAGCCCCAGCATTTT
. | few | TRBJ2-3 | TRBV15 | CATSREYRETDTQYF | TGTGCCACCAGCAGAGAATACAGGGAAACAGATACGCAGTATTTT
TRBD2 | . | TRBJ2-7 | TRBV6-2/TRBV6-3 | CASRRLALSLTPAEQYF | TGTGCCAGCCGTAGACTAGCGTTAAGCCTTACCCCTGCCGAGCAGTACTTC
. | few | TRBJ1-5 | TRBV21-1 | CASSKTGVYQPQHF | TGTGCCAGCAGCAAAACAGGGGTTTATCAGCCCCAGCATTTT
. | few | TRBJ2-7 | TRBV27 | CASVTSGYEQYF | TGTGCCAGCGTGACGTCTGGATACGAGCAGTACTTC
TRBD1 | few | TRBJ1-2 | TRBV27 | CASSLSMRGRRTYGYTF | TGTGCCAGCAGTTTATCGATGAGGGGGCGACGAACTTATGGCTACACCTTC
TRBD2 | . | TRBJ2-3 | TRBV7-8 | CASKPLAGGRDTQYF | TGTGCCAGCAAACCTCTAGCGGGAGGTCGGGATACGCAGTATTTT
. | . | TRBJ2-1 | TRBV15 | CATSIRRNNEQFF | TGTGCCACCAGCATCCGGAGGAACAATGAGCAGTTCTTC
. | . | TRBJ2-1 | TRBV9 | CASSDPSLGQFF | TGTGCCAGCAGCGACCCTTCCCTCGGGCAGTTCTTC
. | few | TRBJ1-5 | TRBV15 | CATSRGRDQPQHF | TGTGCCACCAGCAGAGGGAGGGATCAGCCCCAGCATTTT
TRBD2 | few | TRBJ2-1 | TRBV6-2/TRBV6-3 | CASSLGGEYNEQFF | TGTGCCAGCAGTCTGGGGGGGGAGTACAATGAGCAGTTCTTC
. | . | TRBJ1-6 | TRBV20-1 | CSAKDGPSPLHF | TGCAGTGCCAAGGACGGGCCCTCACCCCTCCACTTT
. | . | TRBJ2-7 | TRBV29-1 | CSVEDGAVFEQYF | TGCAGCGTTGAAGATGGGGCTGTATTCGAGCAGTACTTC
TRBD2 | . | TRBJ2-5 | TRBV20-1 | CSAPRRENQETQYF | TGCAGCGCCCCCAGGCGGGAGAACCAAGAGACCCAGTACTTC
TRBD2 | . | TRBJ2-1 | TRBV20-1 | CSATGTLLAGGTSYNEQFF | TGCAGTGCTACCGGGACCCTACTAGCGGGAGGCACCTCCTACAATGAGCAGTTCTTC
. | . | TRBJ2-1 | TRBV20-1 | CSAKKRDYSHEQFF | TGCAGTGCCAAAAAACGAGACTACAGTCATGAGCAGTTCTTC
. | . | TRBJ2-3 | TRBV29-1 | CSVEEWASALSTDTQYF | TGCAGCGTTGAAGAATGGGCTTCGGCCCTGAGCACAGATACGCAGTATTTT
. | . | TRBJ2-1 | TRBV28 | CASRTDLEQFF | TGTGCCAGCAGAACCGATCTTGAGCAGTTCTTC
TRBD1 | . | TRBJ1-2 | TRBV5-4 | CASSSRGQAQGTYGYTF | TGTGCCAGCAGCAGCAGGGGACAGGCGCAGGGGACCTATGGCTACACCTTC
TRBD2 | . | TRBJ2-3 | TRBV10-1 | CASLGLAASASTDTQYF | TGCGCCAGCCTCGGACTAGCGGCTAGTGCTAGCACAGATACGCAGTATTTT
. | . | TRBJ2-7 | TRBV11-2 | CASSVTGYEQYF | TGTGCCAGCAGCGTAACAGGTTACGAGCAGTACTTC
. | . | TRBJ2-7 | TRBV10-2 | CASSESLPPLRQYF | TGCGCCAGCAGTGAGTCTTTGCCTCCTCTACGGCAGTACTTC
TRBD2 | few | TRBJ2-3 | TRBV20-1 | CSAVRLAESTDTQYF | TGCAGTGCCGTACGACTAGCGGAAAGCACAGATACGCAGTATTTT